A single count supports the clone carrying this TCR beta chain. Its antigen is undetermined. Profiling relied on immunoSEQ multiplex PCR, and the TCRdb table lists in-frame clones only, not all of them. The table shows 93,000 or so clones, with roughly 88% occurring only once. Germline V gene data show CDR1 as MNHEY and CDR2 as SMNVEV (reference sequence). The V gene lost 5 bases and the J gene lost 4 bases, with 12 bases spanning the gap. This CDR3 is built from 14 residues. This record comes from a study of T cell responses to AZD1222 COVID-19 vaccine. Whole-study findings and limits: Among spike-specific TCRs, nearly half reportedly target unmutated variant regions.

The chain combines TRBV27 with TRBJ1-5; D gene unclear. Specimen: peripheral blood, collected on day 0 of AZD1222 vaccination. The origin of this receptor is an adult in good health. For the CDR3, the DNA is TGTGCCAGCAGTCCCCGAATGGGTAATCAGCCCCAGCATTTT. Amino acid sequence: CASSPRMGNQPQHF.